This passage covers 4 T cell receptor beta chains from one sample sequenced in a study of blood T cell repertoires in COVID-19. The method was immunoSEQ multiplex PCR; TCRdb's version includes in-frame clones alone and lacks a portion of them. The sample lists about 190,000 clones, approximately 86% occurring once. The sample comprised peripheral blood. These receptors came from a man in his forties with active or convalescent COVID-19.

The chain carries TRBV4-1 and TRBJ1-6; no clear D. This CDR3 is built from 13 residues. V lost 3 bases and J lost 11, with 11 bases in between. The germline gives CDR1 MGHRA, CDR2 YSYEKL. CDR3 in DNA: TGCGCCAGCAGCCAGGGTCACGACACACCCCTCCACTTT. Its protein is CASSQGHDTPLHF.

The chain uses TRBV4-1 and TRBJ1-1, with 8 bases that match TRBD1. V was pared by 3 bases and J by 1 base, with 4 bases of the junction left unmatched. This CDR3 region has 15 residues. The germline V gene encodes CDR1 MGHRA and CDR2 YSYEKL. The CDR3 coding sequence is TGCGCCAGCAGCCAGACAGGGGCCGGGAACACTGAAGCTTTCTTT. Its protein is CASSQTGAGNTEAFF.

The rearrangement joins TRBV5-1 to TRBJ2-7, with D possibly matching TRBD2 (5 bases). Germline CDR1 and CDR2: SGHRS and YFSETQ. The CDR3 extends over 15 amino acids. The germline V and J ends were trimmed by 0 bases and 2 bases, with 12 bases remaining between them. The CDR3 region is CASSLVRRGTYEQYF. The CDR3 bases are TGCGCCAGCAGCTTGGTTAGACGGGGAACCTACGAGCAGTACTTC. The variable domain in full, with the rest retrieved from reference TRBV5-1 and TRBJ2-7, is KAGVTQTPRYLIKTRGQQVTLSCSPISGHRSVSWYQQTPGQGLQFLFEYFSETQRNKGNFPGRFSGRQFSNSRSEMNVSTLELGDSALYLCASSLVRRGTYEQYFGPGTRLTVT.

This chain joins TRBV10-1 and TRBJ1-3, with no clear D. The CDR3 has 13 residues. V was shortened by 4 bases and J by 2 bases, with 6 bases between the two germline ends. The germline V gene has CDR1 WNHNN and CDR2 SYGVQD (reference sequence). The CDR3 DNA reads TGCGCCAGCAGTGGAGAAGCTGGAAACACCATATATTTT. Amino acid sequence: CASSGEAGNTIYF.